A selection of T cell receptor beta chains follows, all from one sample in a study of CD8 T cells in ankylosing spondylitis. MiXCR was run by TCRdb on the 5' RACE reads, yielding one entry per CDR3 protein. The top ten clones hold less than 1.1% of a sample with 300,000 to 400,000 distinct CDR3 sequences, around 15% of them seen once. The material sequenced was blood, either unsorted or a sorted T cell fraction (not recorded which). Source of these receptors: a male donor with ankylosing spondylitis or in good health (not recorded which). Each CDR3 is given with its conserved first and last residue. Each record gives: clone size, V gene, D gene, J gene, CDR3 DNA, CDR3 protein. D genes are given only for firm matches. Clone size, where shown, is once, few, many, or a class for clones that have expanded.

clone size: many
V gene: TRBV4-2
D gene: .
J gene: TRBJ1-5
CDR3 DNA: TGTGCCAGCAGCCAAGATTATAGCAATCAGCCCCAGCATTTT
CDR3 protein: CASSQDYSNQPQHF

clone size: few
V gene: TRBV12-3/TRBV12-4
D gene: .
J gene: TRBJ1-2
CDR3 DNA: TGTGCCAGCAGTAACCAGGGGAACGGGGGCTACACCTTC
CDR3 protein: CASSNQGNGGYTF

clone size: few
V gene: TRBV10-2
D gene: .
J gene: TRBJ1-5
CDR3 DNA: TGCGCCAGCATTATAGGGGCCGGGGGTCAGCCCCAGCATTTT
CDR3 protein: CASIIGAGGQPQHF

clone size: few
V gene: TRBV20-1
D gene: TRBD2
J gene: TRBJ2-1
CDR3 DNA: TGCAGTGCTAGCCCAAAAAGGCTAGCGGGACCACAAGCCTACAATGAGCAGTTCTTC
CDR3 protein: CSASPKRLAGPQAYNEQFF

clone size: .
V gene: TRBV5-6
D gene: .
J gene: TRBJ2-1
CDR3 DNA: TGTGCCAGCAGCTTGGGATCGCTAAGATCCAATGAGCAGTTCTTC
CDR3 protein: CASSLGSLRSNEQFF

clone size: many
V gene: TRBV12-3/TRBV12-4
D gene: .
J gene: TRBJ1-2
CDR3 DNA: TGTGCCAGCAGGCGGCAGGGGTACTATGGCTACACCTTC
CDR3 protein: CASRRQGYYGYTF

clone size: .
V gene: TRBV7-9
D gene: .
J gene: TRBJ1-1
CDR3 DNA: TGTGCCAGCAGCTTCAACCGGGCAAGGACTGAAGCTTTCTTT
CDR3 protein: CASSFNRARTEAFF

clone size: .
V gene: TRBV19
D gene: TRBD2
J gene: TRBJ2-5
CDR3 DNA: TGTGCCAGTAGTTCCCCACGGACTAGCGGGGTAGAGACCCAGTACTTC
CDR3 protein: CASSSPRTSGVETQYF

clone size: .
V gene: TRBV28
D gene: .
J gene: TRBJ1-1
CDR3 DNA: TGTGCCAGCATAGGGACACCGAACACTGAAGCTTTCTTT
CDR3 protein: CASIGTPNTEAFF

clone size: .
V gene: TRBV12-3/TRBV12-4
D gene: TRBD2
J gene: TRBJ2-1
CDR3 DNA: TGTGCCAGCAGTTTAGGGGCCCTAGCGGTCTACAATGAGCAGTTCTTC
CDR3 protein: CASSLGALAVYNEQFF

clone size: .
V gene: TRBV29-1
D gene: TRBD1
J gene: TRBJ1-2
CDR3 DNA: TGCAGCGCTTCCCCGGGACAGGGGGCCGGTGGCTACACCTTC
CDR3 protein: CSASPGQGAGGYTF

clone size: many
V gene: TRBV29-1
D gene: TRBD2
J gene: TRBJ2-1
CDR3 DNA: TGCAGCGGGGGGAGACTAGCGGGTTATGAGCAGTTCTTC
CDR3 protein: CSGGRLAGYEQFF

clone size: .
V gene: TRBV20-1
D gene: TRBD1
J gene: TRBJ1-6
CDR3 DNA: TGCAGTGCTTCTGGGACAGGGGGCATGTCACCCCTCCACTTT
CDR3 protein: CSASGTGGMSPLHF

clone size: few
V gene: TRBV7-2
D gene: .
J gene: TRBJ1-1
CDR3 DNA: TGTGCCAGCAGCTCGGGGGGCAGGACTGAAGCTTTCTTT
CDR3 protein: CASSSGGRTEAFF

clone size: few
V gene: TRBV11-2
D gene: .
J gene: TRBJ1-1
CDR3 DNA: TGTGCCAGCAGCTTAGATCTAGGAGCCAGGGAAGCTTTCTTT
CDR3 protein: CASSLDLGAREAFF

clone size: few
V gene: TRBV12-3/TRBV12-4
D gene: TRBD2
J gene: TRBJ2-1
CDR3 DNA: TGTGCCAGCTTCAGCGGGGGGCGACGAAACCCGGAGCAGTTCTTC
CDR3 protein: CASFSGGRRNPEQFF

clone size: .
V gene: TRBV10-2
D gene: .
J gene: TRBJ2-3
CDR3 DNA: TGCGCCAGCAGTACTGGGACCCGGGCAGATACGCAGTATTTT
CDR3 protein: CASSTGTRADTQYF

clone size: .
V gene: TRBV7-6
D gene: TRBD1
J gene: TRBJ2-1
CDR3 DNA: TGTGCCAGCAGCTCAGAGGGGACAGGGGAAAATGAGCAGTTCTTC
CDR3 protein: CASSSEGTGENEQFF

clone size: once
V gene: TRBV7-2
D gene: .
J gene: TRBJ2-5
CDR3 DNA: TGTGCCAGCAGTCCCGCCTCGAAGGCCCAGTACTTC
CDR3 protein: CASSPASKAQYF

clone size: many
V gene: TRBV6-5
D gene: .
J gene: TRBJ2-2
CDR3 DNA: TGTGCCAGCAGTTACAAGGGGTACGGGGAGCTGTTTTTT
CDR3 protein: CASSYKGYGELFF

clone size: few
V gene: TRBV29-1
D gene: TRBD1
J gene: TRBJ2-3
CDR3 DNA: TGCAGCGTGGCCGGGACAGTTAGCACAGATACGCAGTATTTT
CDR3 protein: CSVAGTVSTDTQYF

clone size: few
V gene: TRBV20-1
D gene: .
J gene: TRBJ2-2
CDR3 DNA: TGCAGTGCCAGACAAAGGGTGGGGACGAACACCGGGGAGCTGTTTTTT
CDR3 protein: CSARQRVGTNTGELFF

clone size: .
V gene: TRBV20-1
D gene: .
J gene: TRBJ1-4
CDR3 DNA: TGCAGTGCTAGTAGGGCCACTAATGAAAAACTGTTTTTT
CDR3 protein: CSASRATNEKLFF

clone size: many
V gene: TRBV12-3/TRBV12-4
D gene: TRBD1
J gene: TRBJ2-5
CDR3 DNA: TGTGCCAGCAGGTTCGGGACAGGCCCCGAAGAGACCCAGTACTTC
CDR3 protein: CASRFGTGPEETQYF

clone size: many
V gene: TRBV20-1
D gene: TRBD1
J gene: TRBJ2-2
CDR3 DNA: TGCAGTGCGAGACAGGGGAACACCGGGGAGCTGTTTTTT
CDR3 protein: CSARQGNTGELFF

clone size: few
V gene: TRBV6-5
D gene: .
J gene: TRBJ1-1
CDR3 DNA: TGTGCCAGCAGTTACTCGATGCGGGGGGAGGTGAACACTGAAGCTTTCTTT
CDR3 protein: CASSYSMRGEVNTEAFF

clone size: few
V gene: TRBV12-3/TRBV12-4
D gene: .
J gene: TRBJ1-3
CDR3 DNA: TGTGCCAGCAGATCACGGGGAGGACGGAACTCTGGAAACACCATATATTTT
CDR3 protein: CASRSRGGRNSGNTIYF

clone size: .
V gene: TRBV3-1
D gene: TRBD2
J gene: TRBJ2-5
CDR3 DNA: TGTGCCAGCAGCCAAGGAACTAGCGGGGGGGCGGCCCAGTACTTC
CDR3 protein: CASSQGTSGGAAQYF

clone size: few
V gene: TRBV7-9
D gene: .
J gene: TRBJ2-2
CDR3 DNA: TGTGCCAGCAGCTTTGATTCGTCCGGGGAGCTGTTTTTT
CDR3 protein: CASSFDSSGELFF

clone size: .
V gene: TRBV24-1
D gene: TRBD1
J gene: TRBJ2-2
CDR3 DNA: TGTGCCACCAGTGATCCCGGACAGGGATCGACCGTCCCAGAGCTGTTTTTT
CDR3 protein: CATSDPGQGSTVPELFF

clone size: .
V gene: TRBV18
D gene: .
J gene: TRBJ2-7
CDR3 DNA: TGTGCCAGCTCACCACCTGGCGGGACCTCCTACGAGCAGTACTTC
CDR3 protein: CASSPPGGTSYEQYF

clone size: .
V gene: TRBV10-1
D gene: .
J gene: TRBJ2-1
CDR3 DNA: TGCGCCAGCAGCGGAAGGGCCACTAGGGATAGAGATGAGCAGTTCTTC
CDR3 protein: CASSGRATRDRDEQFF

clone size: few
V gene: TRBV7-9
D gene: .
J gene: TRBJ1-1
CDR3 DNA: TGTGCCAGCAGCCCCAGGGGAAGGGAGATGAACACTGAAGCTTTCTTT
CDR3 protein: CASSPRGREMNTEAFF

clone size: few
V gene: TRBV10-3
D gene: .
J gene: TRBJ2-1
CDR3 DNA: TGTGCCGCATCAGGGGACTTAGCAGGCAATGAGCAGTTCTTC
CDR3 protein: CAASGDLAGNEQFF

clone size: .
V gene: TRBV6-5
D gene: .
J gene: TRBJ2-2
CDR3 DNA: TGTGCCAGCAGTTACAGAGCCTCTGGAGGGGAGCTGTTTTTT
CDR3 protein: CASSYRASGGELFF

clone size: .
V gene: TRBV4-2
D gene: .
J gene: TRBJ1-6
CDR3 DNA: TGTGCCAGCAGCCAAGACGTCCGACAGATGAATTCACCCCTCCACTTT
CDR3 protein: CASSQDVRQMNSPLHF

clone size: .
V gene: TRBV29-1
D gene: .
J gene: TRBJ1-1
CDR3 DNA: TGCAGCGTTGAAAACCCAGGGATCCACACTGAAGCTTTCTTT
CDR3 protein: CSVENPGIHTEAFF

clone size: .
V gene: TRBV3-1
D gene: TRBD2
J gene: TRBJ2-5
CDR3 DNA: TGTGCCAGCAGCCAAGATTTCGGAGCGGGGGGGCCACAAGAGACCCAGTACTTC
CDR3 protein: CASSQDFGAGGPQETQYF

clone size: few
V gene: TRBV7-9
D gene: .
J gene: TRBJ2-7
CDR3 DNA: TGTGCCAGCAGCTTAGTCAGGGGTGCGGGCGAGCAGTACTTC
CDR3 protein: CASSLVRGAGEQYF

clone size: few
V gene: TRBV12-3/TRBV12-4
D gene: TRBD1
J gene: TRBJ1-4
CDR3 DNA: TGTGCCAGCAGTTTAGCGGCAGGGGGGGAAAAACTGTTTTTT
CDR3 protein: CASSLAAGGEKLFF

clone size: few
V gene: TRBV4-1
D gene: .
J gene: TRBJ1-1
CDR3 DNA: TGCGCCAGCAGCCAAGGACGGGTAGCTGAAGCTTTCTTT
CDR3 protein: CASSQGRVAEAFF

clone size: few
V gene: TRBV7-9
D gene: .
J gene: TRBJ1-4
CDR3 DNA: TGTGCCAGCAGCTTACGGGGGTCAGCGTCAACTAATGAAAAACTGTTTTTT
CDR3 protein: CASSLRGSASTNEKLFF

clone size: many
V gene: TRBV4-1
D gene: .
J gene: TRBJ2-3
CDR3 DNA: TGCGCCAGCAGCCAAGAAATTGGAAATACGCAGTATTTT
CDR3 protein: CASSQEIGNTQYF

clone size: few
V gene: TRBV5-1
D gene: TRBD1
J gene: TRBJ2-3
CDR3 DNA: TGCGCCAGCAGCCAGGACAGGGGCCGAAGCACAGATACGCAGTATTTT
CDR3 protein: CASSQDRGRSTDTQYF

clone size: .
V gene: TRBV6-2/TRBV6-3
D gene: .
J gene: TRBJ2-1
CDR3 DNA: TGTGCCAGCAGTTCGCCGTCACTTAGGGAGTTCTTC
CDR3 protein: CASSSPSLREFF

clone size: .
V gene: TRBV7-9
D gene: TRBD2
J gene: TRBJ2-7
CDR3 DNA: TGTGCCAGCAGCTTAGCGCTGTCGCGGGAGCGGGCCTACGAGCAGTACTTC
CDR3 protein: CASSLALSRERAYEQYF

clone size: .
V gene: TRBV7-2
D gene: TRBD1
J gene: TRBJ2-7
CDR3 DNA: TGTGCCAGCAGCTGGACAGGGGAGTACGAGCAGTACTTC
CDR3 protein: CASSWTGEYEQYF

clone size: few
V gene: TRBV20-1
D gene: .
J gene: TRBJ2-1
CDR3 DNA: TGCAGTGCTAGAGTAGGTGGGAGAGGGTACACTGAGCAGTTCTTC
CDR3 protein: CSARVGGRGYTEQFF

clone size: .
V gene: TRBV5-1
D gene: .
J gene: TRBJ2-2
CDR3 DNA: TGCGCCAGCAGCCCCACGGTTGCGAACACCGGGGAGCTGTTTTTT
CDR3 protein: CASSPTVANTGELFF

clone size: .
V gene: TRBV12-3/TRBV12-4
D gene: TRBD1
J gene: TRBJ2-7
CDR3 DNA: TGTGCCAGCACTGACCGGGACAGGGGGCTTCGGGAGCAGTACTTC
CDR3 protein: CASTDRDRGLREQYF

clone size: few
V gene: TRBV10-3
D gene: TRBD2
J gene: TRBJ2-1
CDR3 DNA: TGTGCCATCGGATACTCTAGGGAGGGTAATAATGAGCAGTTCTTC
CDR3 protein: CAIGYSREGNNEQFF